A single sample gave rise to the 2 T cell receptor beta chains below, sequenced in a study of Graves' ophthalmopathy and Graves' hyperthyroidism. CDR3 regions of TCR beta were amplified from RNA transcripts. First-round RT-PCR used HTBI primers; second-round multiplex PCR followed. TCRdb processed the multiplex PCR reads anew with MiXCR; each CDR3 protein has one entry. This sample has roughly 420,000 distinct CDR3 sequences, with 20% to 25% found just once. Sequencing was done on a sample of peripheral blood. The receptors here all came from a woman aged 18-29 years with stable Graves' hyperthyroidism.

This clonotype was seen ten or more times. This CDR3 reads CASSSLADPYEQYF. DNA for the CDR3: TGTGCCAGCAGCTCACTAGCGGACCCCTACGAGCAGTACTTC. The chain links TRBV7-2 to TRBJ2-7, with 8 bases that match TRBD2. After removal of 4 bases from V and 2 bases from J, the junction contained 4 bases not matched to a gene. The CDR3 has 14 residues. CDR1 is SGHTA and CDR2 is FQGNSA in the germline V gene.

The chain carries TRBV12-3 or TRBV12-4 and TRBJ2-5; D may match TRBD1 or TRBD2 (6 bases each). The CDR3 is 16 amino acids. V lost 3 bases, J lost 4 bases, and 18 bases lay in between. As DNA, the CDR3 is TGTGCCAGCAGTTTTGGTATCCCAGGAGGGGGAGAGACCCAGTACTTC. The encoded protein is CASSFGIPGGGETQYF.